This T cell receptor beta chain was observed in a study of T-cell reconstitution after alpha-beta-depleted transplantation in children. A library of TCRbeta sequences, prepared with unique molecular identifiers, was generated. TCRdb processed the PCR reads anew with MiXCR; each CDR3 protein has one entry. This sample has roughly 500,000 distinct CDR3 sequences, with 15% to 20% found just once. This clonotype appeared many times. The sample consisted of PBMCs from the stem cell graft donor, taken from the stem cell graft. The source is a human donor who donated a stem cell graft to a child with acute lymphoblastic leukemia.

The CDR3 nucleotides read TGCGCCAGCAGCTTGGCCGGGGACTACAATGAGCAGTTCTTC. This gives the protein CASSLAGDYNEQFF. This chain uses TRBV5-1 with TRBJ2-1; D perhaps matches TRBD2 (5 bases). Between the trimmed V and J ends, which lost 0 bases and 3 bases, there was a span of 7 bases. CDR3 length: 14 residues. Looked up from germline, CDR1 is SGHRS and CDR2 is YFSETQ.